This T cell receptor (beta chain) was captured by sequencing in a study of blood T cell repertoires in COVID-19. In assigning cohorts, the study relied on participant-reported clinical history. Unmatched junction bases numbered 5, after V lost 6 bases and J lost 1 base. This CDR3 has 16 amino acids. The germline V gene has CDR1 LNHDA and CDR2 SQIVND (reference sequence). Per the study methods: From reference gene primer amplification, estimates of nucleated cell counts were derived. Assay used: immunoSEQ multiplex PCR; TCRdb lists only in-frame clones, some missing. D and trimming were read from the DNA, whereas the V and J calls and clone size are those reported in that table. The table has about 400,000 clones, over 75% seen once; the top ten hold approximately 2.1%.

The receptor's source is a woman aged 40 to 50 with acute COVID-19. The chain has TRBV19 and TRBJ1-5; 11 bases are shared with TRBD1. What was sequenced was PBMCs or T cells enriched from blood (not recorded which). The CDR3 DNA reads as TGTGCCAGTAGCGGGACAGGGGGTAGGAGCAATCAGCCCCAGCATTTT. The encoded protein is CASSGTGGRSNQPQHF.